Listed here is a single TCR beta chain. Its cognate antigen has yet to be identified. Mismatch with germline at one junction end may stem from a read error. CDR1 and CDR2 are drawn from the germline V gene: ENHRY, SYGVKD. The CDR3, cysteine through phenylalanine, is 17 amino acids long. This entry keeps only the CDR3 DNA: 51 bases, framed from base 1. Receptor libraries were prepared by PCR. Instrument used: Illumina HiSeq 2500. To reduce PCR and sequencing biases, unique molecular identifiers were incorporated into the TCR beta cDNA libraries. Approximately 500,000 cDNA molecules were obtained per 1 to 10 million input T cells, so each molecule approximated one T cell. The patient libraries were prepared and sequenced with the same protocol used for the earlier healthy control dataset. Samples belonging to the same batch were prepared together, multiplexed and sequenced on a shared HiSeq lane. Concerning the study's data processing: Raw barcoded reads were processed with MIGEC, and single-read molecular identifier groups were discarded before consensus assembly and CDR3 extraction. VDJtools was used for post-analysis of the clonotype tables, with diversity normalized by down-sampling every dataset to the smallest sample size. To correct batch-related cross-sample contamination, repertoire overlap clustering matched CDR3 amino acid sequences but not nucleotide sequences. Using fastp at Q25 and MiXCR, TCRdb reprocessed the public reads and kept productive beta chains. One record per CDR3 amino acid sequence lists the most common genes and DNA. TCRdb's processing, not the study's, gives the V and J calls here. Present in this sample are some 690,000 distinct CDR3 sequences, over 45% of which were seen just once. Approximately 10% of the sample is taken by the ten largest.

To demonstrate the VDJtools post-analysis software, TCR beta repertoires were profiled from the peripheral blood of about 13 young patients with multiple sclerosis. The patients with multiple sclerosis were children and adolescents between 6 and 15 years of age. This entry comes from a study of post-analysis software for immune sequencing data (dated by TCRdb to between 2014 and 2017). In terms of the full investigation: Recorded disease courses included relapsing-remitting, secondary progressive and progressive-relapsing multiple sclerosis, with some patients lacking subtype annotation. The patient repertoires were compared against 10 to 12 previously published healthy control repertoires obtained from donors aged about 6 to 26 years. A subset of samples was prepared in parallel using single-end sample barcoding, then pooled and co-amplified after Illumina adapter ligation. Results and caveats for the whole study, not just this receptor: Multiple sclerosis patients had significantly lower normalized Chao1 diversity than controls, a result that suggests substantial peripheral T-cell clonal expansion. Strong co-clustering of samples prepared in the same batch was shown by direct clustering with F measure, prompting a batch-effect correction. Patients showed significantly higher frequencies than controls for five TRBV segments, among them TRBV5-6, TRBV5-1 and TRBV20-1. The control group was slightly older than the multiple sclerosis patient group.

The sequenced sample consisted of blood. The TCR comes from a girl aged 2 to 10 with multiple sclerosis. The V gene is TRBV10-3 and the J gene is TRBJ2-3, with 7 bases aligning to TRBD2. The CDR3 protein is CAISVRKGLPGTDAQYF. The nucleotide sequence reads as follows: TGTGCCATCAGTGTTCGTAAGGGACTACCCGGCACAGATGCGCAGTATTTT.